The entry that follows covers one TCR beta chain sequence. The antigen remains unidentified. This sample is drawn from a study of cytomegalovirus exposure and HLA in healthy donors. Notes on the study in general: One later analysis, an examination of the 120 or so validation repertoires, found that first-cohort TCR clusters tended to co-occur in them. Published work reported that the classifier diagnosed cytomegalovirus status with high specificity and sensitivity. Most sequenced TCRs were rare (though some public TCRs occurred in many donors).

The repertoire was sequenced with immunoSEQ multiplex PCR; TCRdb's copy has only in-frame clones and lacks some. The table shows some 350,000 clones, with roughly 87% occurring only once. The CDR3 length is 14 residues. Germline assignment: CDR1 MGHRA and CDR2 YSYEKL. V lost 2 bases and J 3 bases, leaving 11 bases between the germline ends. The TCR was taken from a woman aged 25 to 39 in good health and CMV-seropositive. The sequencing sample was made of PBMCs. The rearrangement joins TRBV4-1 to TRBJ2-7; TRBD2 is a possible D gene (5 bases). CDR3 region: CASSQYGGGYEQYF. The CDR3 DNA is TGCGCCAGCAGCCAATATGGTGGAGGCTACGAGCAGTACTTC.